This T cell receptor beta chain was observed in a study of T cells in Graves' hyperthyroidism and ophthalmopathy. Study-level results: Ophthalmopathy prediction by the model preceded onset by a median roughly 6 months.

Trimming removed 1 base from V and 11 bases from J, with 14 bases in between. The CDR3 runs 13 residues. CDR1 is KGHSH, CDR2 LQKENI, per germline. RNA transcripts were the template for amplifying TCR beta CDR3 regions. First-round RT-PCR of the TCR CDR3 relied on the HTBI primer set. TCRdb processed the multiplex PCR reads anew with MiXCR; each CDR3 protein has one entry. The table has about 560,000 distinct CDR3 sequences, approximately 14% seen once. Note on this clonotype: Antigen specificity is unknown.

Sequencing input: blood. This chain connects TRBV18 to TRBJ1-1; D is possibly TRBD1 (6 bases). The receptor was isolated from a woman in her twenties or thirties with Graves' hyperthyroidism. The CDR3 DNA reads as TGTGCCAGCTCACCACTTGGCAGGGACATTGCTTTCTTT. Translation gives CASSPLGRDIAFF.